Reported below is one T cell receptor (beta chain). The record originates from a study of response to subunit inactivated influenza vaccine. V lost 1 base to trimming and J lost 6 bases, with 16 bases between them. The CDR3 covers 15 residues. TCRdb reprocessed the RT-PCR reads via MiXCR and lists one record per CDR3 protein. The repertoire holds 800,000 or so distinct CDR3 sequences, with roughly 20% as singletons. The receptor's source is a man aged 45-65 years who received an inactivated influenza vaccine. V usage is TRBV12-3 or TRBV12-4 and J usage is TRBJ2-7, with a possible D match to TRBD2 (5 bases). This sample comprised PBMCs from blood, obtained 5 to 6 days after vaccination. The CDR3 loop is CASSLGSGGVGEQYF. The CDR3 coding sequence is TGTGCCAGCAGTTTAGGGTCCGGAGGAGTAGGCGAGCAGTACTTC.